The 14 T cell receptor beta chains reported below all come from one sample, sequenced in a study of blood T cell repertoires in COVID-19. TCRdb's copy holds only in-frame clones and misses some; the assay was immunoSEQ multiplex PCR. The sample consists of about 460,000 clones, around 85% of them appearing once. The sequenced sample consisted of PBMCs or T cells enriched from blood (not recorded which). The receptor source for this set is a woman aged 60-75 years who had recovered from COVID-19.

V usage is TRBV6-5 and J usage is TRBJ1-1; perhaps TRBD1 as D (6 bases). V was cut by 8 bases and J by 2 bases, with 15 bases left in between. CDR1 and CDR2 (germline): MNHEY, SVGAGI. The CDR3 totals 14 residues. The CDR3 coding sequence is TGTGCCAGCTTAAGGACAGAAGGCAACACTGAAGCTTTCTTT. Residues: CASLRTEGNTEAFF.

This chain uses TRBV7-2 with TRBJ2-3; 7 bases align to TRBD2. The ends lost 3 bases at V and 1 base at J; junction bases unmatched: 1. The CDR3 has 14 residues. Per the germline V gene, CDR1 is SGHTA and CDR2 is FQGNSA. CDR3 nucleotides: TGTGCCAGCAGCTTCCGGGGGGGCACAGATACGCAGTATTTT. It translates to CASSFRGGTDTQYF.

CDR3 DNA sequence: TGTGCCAGTCGAGACAGGTGGAGCACTGAAGCTTTCTTT. Protein product: CASRDRWSTEAFF. The V and J genes are TRBV27 and TRBJ1-1; D might be TRBD1 (6 bases). V lost 9 bases and J 4 bases, leaving 15 bases between the germline ends. CDR3 size: 13 residues. Germline V CDR1 and CDR2: MNHEY, SMNVEV (reference sequence).

The genes are TRBV10-1 and TRBJ1-2; D is possibly TRBD1 (6 bases). Trimming took 11 bases from V and 1 from J, leaving 17 bases between them. The CDR3 is 14 amino acids. Germline V CDR1 and CDR2: WNHNN, SYGVQD (reference sequence). The CDR3 spells CAGIIRTDNYGYTF. The CDR3 DNA is TGCGCCGGAATTATCCGGACAGATAACTATGGCTACACCTTC.

This sequence joins TRBV12-3 or TRBV12-4 and TRBJ1-2; tentatively, D is TRBD1 (5 bases). CDR3 length: 13 amino acids. V shed 6 bases and J shed 8 bases, with 16 bases lying between them. The CDR3 loop is CASSLALRGGYTF. As DNA, the CDR3 is TGTGCCAGCAGCCTCGCCCTAAGGGGAGGCTACACCTTC.

A single count supports this clone. Other nucleotide sequences from this sample produce the same CDR3. This chain uses TRBV5-1 with TRBJ1-1; D perhaps matches TRBD1 (5 bases). Germline loops: CDR1 SGHRS, CDR2 YFSETQ. Trimming cost V 0 bases and J 1 base, with 7 bases left between them. The CDR3 has 14 amino acids. The CDR3, as DNA: TGCGCCAGCAGCTTGGGAACAGGGAACACTGAAGCTTTCTTT. As protein: CASSLGTGNTEAFF. Supplemented by reference TRBV5-1 and TRBJ1-1, the full variable domain reads KAGVTQTPRYLIKTRGQQVTLSCSPISGHRSVSWYQQTPGQGLQFLFEYFSETQRNKGNFPGRFSGRQFSNSRSEMNVSTLELGDSALYLCASSLGTGNTEAFFGQGTRLTVV.

CDR3 bases: TGTGCCAGCAGCTTAAGGGCTAGCGGGCTGGTTGAGACCCAGTACTTC. It specifies CASSLRASGLVETQYF. The rearrangement links TRBV7-2 to TRBJ2-5; TRBD2 matches 8 bases. The CDR3 sequence is 16 residues long. CDR1 SGHTA and CDR2 FQGNSA come from the germline V gene. The V segment lost 2 bases and the J segment 5 bases; nucleotides outside the gene matches: 10.

The chain employs TRBV4-2 and TRBJ1-4; weak D call: TRBD1 (5 bases). The CDR3 loop spans 15 amino acids. Germline V CDR1 and CDR2: LGHNA, YNFKEQ. Trimming left V 3 bases short and J 8 bases short, with 16 bases between. Here the CDR3 DNA reads TGTGCCAGCAGCCAGTCGACAGAGGTTGAGGAAAAACTGTTTTTT. This codes for CASSQSTEVEEKLFF.

This chain links TRBV7-8 with TRBJ2-4; 10 bases fit TRBD1. The CDR3 is made up of 14 amino acids. CDR1 is SGHVS and CDR2 is FQNEAQ in the germline V gene. J was trimmed by 9 bases and V by 2 bases; bases with no gene match: 4. CDR3 bases: TGTGCCAGCAGCTTACCCGGGACAGGGGCCATTCAGTACTTC. Translated, it gives CASSLPGTGAIQYF.

This rearrangement joins TRBV27 to TRBJ2-7; 10 nucleotides align to TRBD1. Germline V gene data show CDR1 as MNHEY and CDR2 as SMNVEV (reference sequence). This CDR3 has 13 amino acids. The junction had 5 bases not matched to a gene; V was cut back by 6 bases and J by 6 bases. CDR3 coding DNA: TGTGCCAGCAGGGGACAGGGGTTCAGCGAGCAGTACTTC. Translated, it gives CASRGQGFSEQYF.

The genes are TRBV12-5 and TRBJ1-3, with D perhaps TRBD1 (6 bases). The CDR3 extends over 16 amino acids. The germline CDR1 and CDR2 sequences are LGHNT and FRNRAP. V was cut by 3 bases and J by 4 bases, with 16 bases left in between. CDR3 bases: TGTGCTAGTGGTTTCGTCAGTTCAGGGGAAGGAAACACCATATATTTT. Its protein product is CASGFVSSGEGNTIYF.

J is TRBJ1-1 and V is TRBV19; 8 bases agree with TRBD1. Per germline, CDR1 LNHDA and CDR2 SQIVND (reference sequence). Losses at the gene ends were 3 bases for V and 4 bases for J; bases not matched to a gene: 4. The length of the CDR3 is 14 residues. The chain's CDR3 is CASSITGGFTEAFF. In DNA, the CDR3 is TGTGCCAGTAGTATTACAGGGGGGTTCACTGAAGCTTTCTTT.

The chain carries TRBV30 and TRBJ1-5; 8 bases align to TRBD1. This CDR3 has 17 residues. Trimming at V came to 3 bases and at J to 1 base, leaving 11 bases not matched to a gene. CDR1 is GTSNPN and CDR2 is SVGIG in the germline V gene (reference sequence). CDR3 protein: CAWSPGRTGRSNQPQHF. For the CDR3, the DNA is TGTGCCTGGAGCCCCGGCCGGACAGGGCGAAGCAATCAGCCCCAGCATTTT.

The chain carries TRBV19 and TRBJ1-2; 7 bases are shared with TRBD1. J gave up 4 bases and V 5 bases, and 13 bases lay outside the gene matches. This CDR3 spans 16 amino acids. The V gene's germline CDR1 is LNHDA and CDR2 SQIVND (reference sequence). Here the CDR3 reads CASSVSTGTAVYGYTF. The CDR3 nucleotides read TGTGCCAGTAGTGTCTCTACCGGGACAGCGGTCTATGGCTACACCTTC.